The TCR beta chain described here comes from a study of CD8+CD57+ T cells in acquired aplastic anemia. Across the whole study: Isolated CD4+ and CD8+ cells, once sorted, yielded DNA averaging about 3.4 ug. Healthy donors had, on average, approximately 11 million reads for their CD4+ cells. Whole-study results and caveats: The study found no significant CD8+ Simpson's diversity difference between patients and controls. The study identified under 30 CD8+ CDR3 sequences shared by patients and controls.

This clonotype showed up many times. Its antigen is as yet unknown. Trimming pared 6 bases from V and 6 bases from J, leaving 19 bases between. The CDR3 spans 15 residues. Germline CDR1 reads MNHEY; CDR2 reads SVGEGT. Genomic DNA, serving as template, underwent TCR beta VDJ and CDR3 profiling. TCRdb recomputed calls from the reads with MiXCR, one row per CDR3 protein. The repertoire holds about 190,000 distinct CDR3 sequences, around 59% seen once, with about 15% in the top ten. The sequence was collected from a human donor in good health, serving as a control. Sample: sorted CD4+, CD8+, or CD8+CD57+ T cells (not recorded which) from PBMCs. The V call is TRBV6-2 or TRBV6-3, the J call TRBJ2-3, with D unclear. The DNA of the CDR3 is TGTGCCAGCAGACCCACTGGGGTAGTCTGGGATACGCAGTATTTT. It is translated as CASRPTGVVWDTQYF.